Listed here are 23 T cell receptor beta chains from one sample, sequenced in a study of Ad26.COV2.S vaccination and SARS-CoV-2 variants. This table comes from immunoSEQ multiplex PCR, and its TCRdb copy is limited to in-frame clones, with some not included. This table holds 380,000 or so clones, about nine tenths found once. The treatment is: over 15 received Ad26.COV2.S at low or high dose, single or two shots; about 5 received placebo; per-sample allocation not given. Each sample was drawn 63 days after the first injection (of vaccine or placebo). Sequenced material: peripheral blood, taken in a trial of Ad26.COV2.S vaccine versus placebo. The receptors shown here come from a person aged 18 to 65 who received the Ad26.COV2.S COVID-19 vaccine or a placebo.

This chain links TRBV19 with TRBJ2-2, with 8 bases lining up with TRBD2. This CDR3 comprises 16 residues. Per germline, CDR1 LNHDA and CDR2 SQIVND (reference sequence). Losses at the gene ends were 4 bases for V and 6 bases for J; bases not matched to a gene: 10. CDR3 nucleotides: TGTGCCAGTAGTAGAAAGACCGGGACTAGTGCCGGGGAGCTGTTTTTT. Translated: CASSRKTGTSAGELFF.

This clone showed up just a few times. The CDR3 DNA sequence: TGTGCCAGCACCCGGGGAGCCCACAATGAGCAGTTCTTC. This codes for CASTRGAHNEQFF. This chain links TRBV12-3 or TRBV12-4 with TRBJ2-1; possibly TRBD2 for D (5 bases). Trimming stripped 7 bases from V and 5 bases from J, with 12 bases between. This CDR3 spans 13 amino acids.

This clone was recorded only once. The chain uses TRBV13 and TRBJ2-7; 8 bases line up with TRBD2. The germline V gene encodes CDR1 PRHDT and CDR2 FYEKMQ (reference sequence). There are 17 residues in the CDR3. Unmatched junction bases numbered 16, after V lost 6 bases and J lost 3 bases. The CDR3 region has the DNA TGTGCCAGCAGATTACAAACCACGGGGGGGATGAACTACGAGCAGTACTTC. This encodes CASRLQTTGGMNYEQYF.

Turning to this clone: Within the sample, other DNA sequences also encode this same CDR3. The CDR3 is CASSLGYEQYF. DNA for the CDR3: TGTGCCAGCAGCTTAGGCTACGAGCAGTACTTC. The V call is TRBV5-5, the J call TRBJ2-7; D is unclear. V was shortened by 2 bases and J by 3 bases, with 3 bases between the two germline ends. The CDR3 is 11 residues long. Germline CDR1 is SGHKS and CDR2 is YYEKEE (reference sequence). The full variable domain, its missing parts supplied by reference TRBV5-5 and TRBJ2-7, is DAGVTQSPTHLIKTRGQQVTLRCSPISGHKSVSWYQQVLGQGPQFIFQYYEKEERGRGNFPDRFSARQFPNYSSELNVNALLLGDSALYLCASSLGYEQYFGPGTRLTVT.

The chain has TRBV7-9 and TRBJ2-7; no firm D call. The CDR3 loop spans 12 amino acids. CDR1 is SEHNR, CDR2 FQNEAQ, per germline (reference sequence). Trimming shortened V by 2 bases and J by 2 bases, and 4 bases separated the two germline ends. CDR3 bases: TGTGCCAGCAGCTTAAGGACCTACGAGCAGTACTTC. Its protein product is CASSLRTYEQYF.

The gene calls are TRBV7-2 and TRBJ1-2; perhaps TRBD1 as D (5 bases). V was trimmed by 4 bases and J by 7 bases, leaving 16 bases between them. The CDR3 loop spans 14 amino acids. Germline-derived CDR1 and CDR2 are SGHTA and FQGNSA. CDR3 amino acids: CASSSPGVRGGYTF. The CDR3 DNA follows: TGTGCCAGCAGCTCCCCGGGGGTAAGGGGTGGCTACACCTTC.

This chain joins TRBV29-1 and TRBJ2-7; no clear D. Germline CDR1 SQVTM, CDR2 ANQGSEA. Trimming removed 6 bases at V and 3 bases at J, with 18 bases between. There are 14 residues in the CDR3. CDR3 DNA sequence: TGCAGCGTCCGAGACCCTTTCTCCTACTACGAGCAGTACTTC. Translated: CSVRDPFSYYEQYF.

A single count supports this clone. The rearrangement joins TRBV5-1 to TRBJ2-7; 8 bases are shared with TRBD1. The CDR3 is made up of 15 amino acids. Germline V gene lookup returns CDR1 SGHRS and CDR2 YFSETQ. Trimming cost V 4 bases and J 0 bases; bases outside gene matches: 6. This CDR3 is CASSLPTGVSYEQYF. CDR3 nucleotides: TGCGCCAGCAGCCTACCGACAGGGGTCTCCTACGAGCAGTACTTC. Full variable domain (missing parts from reference TRBV5-1 and TRBJ2-7): KAGVTQTPRYLIKTRGQQVTLSCSPISGHRSVSWYQQTPGQGLQFLFEYFSETQRNKGNFPGRFSGRQFSNSRSEMNVSTLELGDSALYLCASSLPTGVSYEQYFGPGTRLTVT.

The chain joins TRBV19 to TRBJ2-2; 9 positions match TRBD1. CDR3 length: 16 amino acids. Germline V gene data show CDR1 as LNHDA and CDR2 as SQIVND (reference sequence). V lost 5 bases and J lost 2; bases outside the gene matches: 6. The CDR3 nucleotides read TGTGCCAGTAGTGAACAGGGGGCTATAAACACCGGGGAGCTGTTTTTT. It codes for CASSEQGAINTGELFF.

V and J are TRBV28 and TRBJ2-7; perhaps D is TRBD1 or TRBD2 (5 bases each). The V and J ends lost 2 bases and 7 bases respectively, with 18 bases between them. The CDR3 sequence is 15 residues long. Germline CDR1 MDHEN, CDR2 SYDVKM. The CDR3 sequence: CASSLVDQGTGEQYF. CDR3 nucleotides: TGTGCCAGCAGTTTAGTTGATCAGGGTACGGGAGAGCAGTACTTC.

This clone appeared once. The V call is TRBV14, the J call TRBJ1-6, with a possible D match to TRBD1 (6 bases). This CDR3 has 14 amino acids. In germline, CDR1 is SGHDN, CDR2 FVKESK. V was cut by 7 bases and J by 12 bases, with 19 bases left in between. The CDR3 DNA reads TGTGCCAGCAACCCGGGACAACCTGAAGGACCCCTCCACTTT. Translation gives CASNPGQPEGPLHF. The full variable domain, rest sourced from reference TRBV14 and TRBJ1-6, is EAGVTQFPSHSVIEKGQTVTLRCDPISGHDNLYWYRRVMGKEIKFLLHFVKESKQDESGMPNNRFLAERTGGTYSTLKVQPAELEDSGVYFCASNPGQPEGPLHFGNGTRLTVT.

The V and J genes are TRBV5-1 and TRBJ2-7; the match to TRBD1 covers 9 bases. With V trimmed by 5 bases and J by 3 bases, 6 bases remained unmatched. This CDR3 is built from 14 residues. Germline assignment: CDR1 SGHRS and CDR2 YFSETQ. Here the CDR3 reads CASRLGTGSYEQYF. The DNA of the CDR3 is TGCGCCAGCAGACTAGGGACAGGGAGCTACGAGCAGTACTTC.

The rearrangement uses TRBV6-5 and TRBJ2-6; tentatively, D is TRBD2 (6 bases). The ends were cut back, 2 bases at V and 4 bases at J, with 9 bases in the middle. Germline CDR1 MNHEY, CDR2 SVGAGI. CDR3 length: 15 residues. DNA for the CDR3: TGTGCCAGCAGTTACGGGGGGACCGGGGCCAACGTCCTGACTTTC. Protein: CASSYGGTGANVLTF.

The chain uses TRBV14 and TRBJ2-7; no definite D call. V was cut by 1 base and J by 4 bases, with 8 bases left in between. CDR1 and CDR2 (germline): SGHDN, FVKESK. The CDR3 is 13 residues long. The CDR3 reads CASSQALDYEQYF. CDR3 nucleotide sequence: TGTGCCAGCAGCCAAGCCCTGGATTACGAGCAGTACTTC.

In its sample, this clone was seen once. V usage is TRBV7-2 and J usage is TRBJ2-3, with TRBD2 matching over 9 bases. Per the germline V gene, CDR1 is SGHTA and CDR2 is FQGNSA. CDR3 length equals 16 residues. J was trimmed by 6 bases and V by 0 bases; bases with no gene match: 7. The CDR3 spells CASSLASLAGRDTQYF. The CDR3 coding sequence is TGTGCCAGCAGCTTAGCGTCACTAGCGGGTCGGGATACGCAGTATTTT.

This clone appeared once. The chain links TRBV7-2 to TRBJ1-1; D possibly corresponds to TRBD1 (5 bases). The CDR3 extends over 18 amino acids. CDR1 SGHTA and CDR2 FQGNSA come from the germline V gene. V was clipped by 1 base and J by 1 base, with 19 bases between them. CDR3 in DNA: TGTGCCAGCAGCTTAGTTGGCAGGTCCATAAGGGGGAACACTGAAGCTTTCTTT. Translating it yields CASSLVGRSIRGNTEAFF.

This clone showed up just a few times. The chain is built from TRBV4-2 and TRBJ1-1; TRBD1 might be the D (5 bases). V gave up 0 bases and J gave up 10 bases, with 9 bases separating them. Looked up from germline, CDR1 is LGHNA and CDR2 is YNFKEQ. The CDR3 runs to 12 residues. The chain's CDR3 is CASSQDRRVAFF. CDR3 in DNA: TGTGCCAGCAGCCAAGATCGCAGGGTAGCTTTCTTT.

The V call is TRBV18, the J call TRBJ2-7; no reliable D call. V shed 3 bases and J shed 0 bases, with 9 bases lying between them. CDR3 length: 14 amino acids. The germline V gene has CDR1 KGHSH and CDR2 LQKENI. The CDR3 protein is CASSPPLSSYEQYF. CDR3 bases: TGTGCCAGCTCACCGCCCCTCAGCTCCTACGAGCAGTACTTC.

The V call is TRBV6-6, the J call TRBJ1-6; the D gene is possibly TRBD1 (5 bases). V lost 2 bases, J lost 10 bases, and 9 bases lay in between. This CDR3 has 13 residues. From germline, CDR1 is MNHNY and CDR2 SVGAGI (reference sequence). The CDR3 nucleotides read TGTGCCAGCAGTTACGTAGGGGACTCACCCCTCCACTTT. Encoded protein: CASSYVGDSPLHF.

The J gene is TRBJ1-5, the V gene TRBV9, with 7 bases lining up with TRBD1. The CDR3 consists of 13 residues. Trimming removed 4 bases from V and 6 bases from J; junction bases left unmatched: 4. Per germline, CDR1 SGDLS and CDR2 YYNGEE. CDR3 in amino acids: CASSSTGAQPQHF. As DNA, the CDR3 is TGTGCCAGCAGCTCAACAGGGGCTCAGCCCCAGCATTTT.

The rearrangement uses TRBV19 and TRBJ1-5; TRBD1 aligns across 9 bases. Germline V gives CDR1 LNHDA, CDR2 SQIVND (reference sequence). With V trimmed by 10 bases and J by 6 bases, 7 bases remained unmatched. This CDR3 spans 13 amino acids. CDR3 amino acids: CAKSGQGFQPQHF. The CDR3 DNA follows: TGTGCCAAGTCAGGACAGGGGTTTCAGCCCCAGCATTTT. Based on the CDR3 plus reference TRBV19 and TRBJ1-5, the full variable domain is DGGITQSPKYLFRKEGQNVTLSCEQNLNHDAMYWYRQDPGQGLRLIYYSQIVNDFQKGDIAEGYSVSREKKESFPLTVTSAQKNPTAFYLCAKSGQGFQPQHFGDGTRLSIL.

This clone turned up a few times. J is TRBJ1-2 and V is TRBV19; 7 bases line up with TRBD1. This CDR3 is built from 16 residues. Germline values: CDR1 LNHDA, CDR2 SQIVND (reference sequence). The ends lost 5 bases at V and 4 bases at J; junction bases unmatched: 13. This CDR3 is CASSPSGQTWIYGYTF. CDR3 in DNA: TGTGCCAGTAGTCCTTCGGGACAGACCTGGATCTATGGCTACACCTTC.

V and J are TRBV19 and TRBJ2-2; D tentatively fits TRBD1 or TRBD2 (6 bases each). The CDR3 is made up of 15 amino acids. Trimming cost V 6 bases and J 7 bases, with 18 bases left between them. CDR1 LNHDA and CDR2 SQIVND come from the germline V gene (reference sequence). This CDR3 is CASSLQGTEGGELFF. In nucleotides, the CDR3 is TGTGCCAGTAGCCTACAGGGAACGGAGGGCGGGGAGCTGTTTTTT.